The 31 T cell receptor beta chains below come from one sample, sequenced in a study of OX40 agonist ivuxolimab in advanced cancers. Generated by immunoSEQ multiplex PCR, the TCRdb table keeps only in-frame clones and is missing some. The sample lists 50,000 to 65,000 clones, around nine tenths occurring once. The material was CD4+ or CD8+ T cells sorted from blood, obtained in a trial of the OX40 agonist ivuxolimab. The receptors shown here come from an adult with an advanced solid tumor such as melanoma, head and neck, liver or kidney cancer.

Here the CDR3 DNA reads TGCGCCAGCAGTGAGGGTTCTGAGCAGTTCTTC. It translates to CASSEGSEQFF. The chain joins TRBV5-1 to TRBJ2-1; possible D gene TRBD2, 5 bases. CDR1 and CDR2 from the germline V gene are SGHRS and YFSETQ. The V gene lost 5 bases and the J gene lost 9 bases, with 9 bases spanning the gap. This CDR3 contains 11 residues.

The rearrangement uses TRBV7-8 and TRBJ2-3; 8 nucleotides match TRBD2. The CDR3 is 14 amino acids. Looked up from germline, CDR1 is SGHVS and CDR2 is FQNEAQ. V lost 1 base, J lost 5 bases, and 2 bases stayed unmatched. This CDR3 reads CASSLVLAEDTQYF. For the CDR3, the DNA is TGTGCCAGCAGCTTAGTACTAGCGGAAGATACGCAGTATTTT.

The genes are TRBV11-3 and TRBJ1-1; D gene unclear. Trimming took off 5 bases at V and 0 bases at J, with 7 bases between the two ends. There are 13 residues in the CDR3. Germline V lookup: CDR1 SGHNT, CDR2 YENEEA. The chain's CDR3 is CASSPALNTEAFF. The CDR3 DNA is TGTGCCAGCAGCCCTGCTCTGAACACTGAAGCTTTCTTT.

This chain links TRBV5-4 with TRBJ2-7; TRBD1 agrees at 11 bases. The CDR3 runs to 13 residues. Germline trimming cut 4 bases from V and 3 bases from J; bases unmatched to any gene: 0. Germline V gene data show CDR1 as SGHNT and CDR2 as YYREEE (reference sequence). CDR3: CASSGTGGYEQYF. CDR3 nucleotide sequence: TGTGCCAGCAGCGGGACAGGGGGCTACGAGCAGTACTTC.

This clone has only a few counts. For the CDR3, the DNA is TGTGCCAGCAGCTTACAGGGACTAGGGGCCAACGTCCTGACTTTC. This encodes CASSLQGLGANVLTF. This chain connects TRBV7-3 to TRBJ2-6; 7 bases match TRBD2. J gave up 4 bases and V 2 bases, and 2 bases lay outside the gene matches. Per the germline V gene, CDR1 is SGHTA and CDR2 is FQGTGA. The CDR3 is made up of 15 amino acids.

This chain joins TRBV28 and TRBJ2-1; 11 positions match TRBD2. Germline-derived CDR1 and CDR2 are MDHEN and SYDVKM. With V trimmed by 8 bases and J by 7 bases, 13 bases remained unmatched. The CDR3 contains 16 residues. The DNA for the CDR3 is TGTGCCAGCGGTCTAATAGCGGGAGGGCAGGTGAATGAGCAGTTCTTC. This encodes CASGLIAGGQVNEQFF. Complete variable domain (other parts from reference TRBV28 and TRBJ2-1): DVKVTQSSRYLVKRTGEKVFLECVQDMDHENMFWYRQDPGLGLRLIYFSYDVKMKEKGDIPEGYSVSREKKERFSLILESASTNQTSMYLCASGLIAGGQVNEQFFGPGTRLTVL.

This clone showed up just a few times. This chain links TRBV4-3 with TRBJ1-4, with 11 bases that match TRBD1. Germline assignment: CDR1 LGHNA and CDR2 YSLEER. After removal of 2 bases from V and 8 bases from J, the junction contained 7 bases not matched to a gene. This CDR3 has 16 residues. CDR3 sequence (DNA): TGCGCCAGCAGCCAACTCGGACAGGGGGCTCGAGAAAAACTGTTTTTT. Translation gives CASSQLGQGAREKLFF.

The chain joins TRBV5-4 to TRBJ2-5, with D possibly TRBD1 on 6 matching bases. Germline values: CDR1 SGHNT, CDR2 YYREEE (reference sequence). The CDR3 extends over 14 amino acids. With 3 bases removed from V and 1 base from J, the gap between germline ends came to 10 bases. The CDR3 region has the DNA TGTGCCAGCAGCTCTCGAGGGGGCCAAGAGACCCAGTACTTC. Encoded protein: CASSSRGGQETQYF. The full variable domain, completed using reference TRBV5-4 and TRBJ2-5, is ETGVTQSPTHLIKTRGQQVTLRCSSQSGHNTVSWYQQALGQGPQFIFQYYREEENGRGNFPPRFSGLQFPNYSSELNVNALELDDSALYLCASSSRGGQETQYFGPGTRLLVL.

This chain uses TRBV5-5 with TRBJ1-1; possible D gene TRBD1, 5 bases. Deletions cut 0 bases from V and 4 bases from J, with 16 bases between. Looked up from germline, CDR1 is SGHKS and CDR2 is YYEKEE (reference sequence). The CDR3 totals 16 residues. The CDR3 spells CASSLDFESQGTEAFF. The CDR3 DNA sequence: TGTGCCAGCAGCTTGGATTTTGAGTCCCAGGGCACTGAAGCTTTCTTT.

This rearrangement joins TRBV9 to TRBJ1-2; possibly TRBD1 for D (5 bases). Looked up from germline, CDR1 is SGDLS and CDR2 is YYNGEE. Trimming pared 3 bases from V and 0 bases from J, leaving 15 bases between. The CDR3 covers 16 residues. CDR3 nucleotides: TGTGCCAGCAGCGGACAGCGTCCCTCCACTAACTATGGCTACACCTTC. Its translation is CASSGQRPSTNYGYTF.

The V gene is TRBV7-2, the J gene TRBJ2-7; D gene ambiguous. V gave up 5 bases and J gave up 2 bases, with 13 bases separating them. The germline gives CDR1 SGHTA, CDR2 FQGNSA. The CDR3 spans 14 residues. Here the CDR3 reads CASSRPPLTYEQYF. Here the CDR3 DNA reads TGTGCCAGCAGCCGACCCCCCCTCACCTACGAGCAGTACTTC.

This chain joins TRBV29-1 and TRBJ2-7, with a possible D match to TRBD2 (5 bases). V lost 1 base and J lost 2, with 9 bases in between. This CDR3 contains 13 residues. The V gene's germline CDR1 is SQVTM and CDR2 ANQGSEA. DNA for the CDR3: TGCAGCGTTGAAGGGGCGGGTACCTACGAGCAGTACTTC. It translates to CSVEGAGTYEQYF.

The chain couples TRBV27 to TRBJ2-7, with TRBD2 identical over 9 bases. The V gene's germline CDR1 is MNHEY and CDR2 SMNVEV (reference sequence). V was clipped by 5 bases and J by 2 bases; unmatched bases: 4. The CDR3 contains 14 residues. Written as DNA, the CDR3 is TGTGCCAGCAGTAGGACTAGCGAACCCTACGAGCAGTACTTC. This encodes CASSRTSEPYEQYF.

The V and J genes are TRBV28 and TRBJ2-3, with D uncertain. The CDR3 covers 11 residues. Trimming cost V 4 bases and J 7 bases, with 6 bases left between them. The germline CDR1 and CDR2 sequences are MDHEN and SYDVKM. The CDR3 DNA is TGTGCCAGCAGTTCCGTCTATACGCAGTATTTT. This encodes CASSSVYTQYF.

The rearrangement links TRBV10-2 to TRBJ1-4, with D tentatively TRBD1 (5 bases). V was cut by 0 bases and J by 4 bases, with 12 bases left in between. The germline V gene has CDR1 WSHSY and CDR2 SAAADI. The CDR3 is made up of 16 amino acids. CDR3 in amino acids: CASSESREGLNEKLFF. CDR3 coding DNA: TGCGCCAGCAGTGAGTCCAGAGAGGGACTTAATGAAAAACTGTTTTTT.

The chain has TRBV4-3 and TRBJ1-3, with D unresolved. V lost 0 bases, J lost 2 bases, and 11 bases lay in between. CDR1 is LGHNA, CDR2 YSLEER, per germline. This CDR3 has 16 residues. CDR3 bases: TGCGCCAGCAGCCAAGATAGGACCGGCGCTGGAAACACCATATATTTT. Translated: CASSQDRTGAGNTIYF.

The chain is built from TRBV5-4 and TRBJ1-2; D unresolved. CDR3 size: 16 residues. Germline CDR1 and CDR2: SGHNT and YYREEE (reference sequence). Trimming took 0 bases from V and 4 from J, leaving 16 bases between them. In DNA form, the CDR3 reads TGTGCCAGCAGCTTGGGACGGAAGGGTCAAATCTATGGCTACACCTTC. Translating gives CASSLGRKGQIYGYTF.

The chain joins TRBV7-9 to TRBJ1-4, with D unclear. Per germline, CDR1 SEHNR and CDR2 FQNEAQ (reference sequence). The CDR3 has 13 residues. With 5 bases removed from V and 4 bases from J, the gap between germline ends came to 8 bases. CDR3: CASSARNNEKLFF. The CDR3 bases are TGTGCCAGCAGCGCTCGTAATAATGAAAAACTGTTTTTT.

The chain joins TRBV19 to TRBJ2-3; D not resolved. V was clipped by 7 bases and J by 6 bases, with 23 bases between them. CDR1 and CDR2 from the germline V gene are LNHDA and SQIVND (reference sequence). This CDR3 is built from 16 residues. CDR3 nucleotides: TGTGCCAGTATGGGGATACGCAAGGGTGCGAGGGATACGCAGTATTTT. As protein: CASMGIRKGARDTQYF.

The chain employs TRBV2 and TRBJ1-2; the D is unclear. CDR1 and CDR2 (germline): SNHLY, FYNNEI. Trimming shortened V by 6 bases and J by 10 bases, and 12 bases separated the two germline ends. This CDR3 is 11 amino acids long. This CDR3 is CASRWEEIYTF. The CDR3 nucleotides read TGTGCCAGCAGGTGGGAGGAGATCTACACCTTC.

The chain uses TRBV5-1 and TRBJ2-7; TRBD1 might be the D (6 bases). CDR1 and CDR2 from the germline V gene are SGHRS and YFSETQ. Trimming shortened V by 4 bases and J by 6 bases, and 23 bases separated the two germline ends. This CDR3 is 16 amino acids long. CDR3 residues: CASSATLRDTGGEQYF. The CDR3 DNA reads as TGCGCCAGCAGCGCCACACTCCGGGACACCGGAGGCGAGCAGTACTTC.

V is TRBV19 and J is TRBJ2-5, with unresolved D. CDR1 is LNHDA, CDR2 SQIVND, per germline (reference sequence). V was clipped by 8 bases and J by 3 bases, with 10 bases between them. This CDR3 spans 12 amino acids. The CDR3 region is CASQGFKETQYF. CDR3 coding DNA: TGTGCCAGTCAAGGGTTCAAAGAGACCCAGTACTTC.

The rearrangement links TRBV7-2 to TRBJ2-7, with D possibly matching TRBD1 (6 bases). Germline lookup yields CDR1 SGHTA and CDR2 FQGNSA. This CDR3 spans 14 amino acids. The germline V and J ends were trimmed by 3 bases and 3 bases, with 12 bases remaining between them. CDR3 sequence reads: CASSFSGEGYEQYF. The CDR3 coding sequence is TGTGCCAGCAGCTTTTCAGGGGAAGGCTACGAGCAGTACTTC.

The chain is built from TRBV14 and TRBJ2-1; maybe TRBD2 (5 bases). The germline CDR1 and CDR2 sequences are SGHDN and FVKESK. The V gene lost 4 bases and the J gene lost 7 bases, with 20 bases spanning the gap. The CDR3 spans 16 residues. CDR3 in DNA: TGTGCCAGCAGCCCCCTTGAGGGCCCGATTAGGAATGAGCAGTTCTTC. Encoded protein: CASSPLEGPIRNEQFF.

CDR3 protein: CASSEQENTEAFF. Here the CDR3 DNA reads TGTGCCAGCAGTGAACAGGAGAACACTGAAGCTTTCTTT. The rearrangement joins TRBV6-4 to TRBJ1-1, with a tentative D call TRBD1 (5 bases). Trimming cost V 3 bases and J 1 base, with 6 bases left between them. The germline V gene encodes CDR1 MRHNA and CDR2 SNTAGT. This CDR3 spans 13 amino acids.

This chain uses TRBV28 with TRBJ1-5; D not resolved. The germline V gene encodes CDR1 MDHEN and CDR2 SYDVKM. The CDR3 is 13 amino acids. The V end lost 7 bases, the J end lost 2 bases, and 9 bases lay between the germline ends. The CDR3 protein is CASTMVGNQPQHF. CDR3 bases: TGTGCCAGCACAATGGTTGGCAATCAGCCCCAGCATTTT.

The DNA of the CDR3 is TGCAGTGCGGCGACTAGGTACGAGCAGTACTTC. Protein product: CSAATRYEQYF. The chain employs TRBV20-1 and TRBJ2-7, with D tentatively TRBD2 (6 bases). CDR3 length equals 11 residues. CDR1 and CDR2 from the germline V gene are DFQATT and SNEGSKA (reference sequence). Trimming took off 6 bases at V and 4 bases at J, with 10 bases between the two ends.

The chain is built from TRBV6-6 and TRBJ2-7; D remains ambiguous. V was trimmed by 9 bases and J by 6 bases, leaving 18 bases between them. Germline V gene lookup returns CDR1 MNHNY and CDR2 SVGAGI (reference sequence). The CDR3 extends over 13 amino acids. CDR3 residues: CASNPQIDSEQYF. The CDR3 DNA reads as TGTGCCAGTAATCCACAGATAGACTCCGAGCAGTACTTC.

The chain recombines TRBV7-9 with TRBJ2-7; 11 nucleotides agree with TRBD2. Germline loops: CDR1 SEHNR, CDR2 FQNEAQ (reference sequence). V gave up 5 bases and J gave up 0 bases; unmatched junction bases: 3. The CDR3 runs to 15 residues. CDR3 amino acids: CASSIGTSGSYEQYF. DNA for the CDR3: TGTGCCAGCAGCATCGGGACTAGCGGCTCCTACGAGCAGTACTTC.

This sequence joins TRBV5-1 and TRBJ2-7; maybe TRBD2 (6 bases). Germline V gene lookup returns CDR1 SGHRS and CDR2 YFSETQ. The CDR3 loop spans 14 amino acids. Trimming cost V 0 bases and J 3 bases, with 10 bases left between them. CDR3: CASSLGGRLYEQYF. As DNA, the CDR3 is TGCGCCAGCAGCTTGGGGGGGAGGCTCTACGAGCAGTACTTC.

This chain links TRBV5-4 with TRBJ2-1, with 13 bases matching TRBD2. This CDR3 is built from 14 residues. V shed 7 bases and J 9 bases; nucleotides not matched to a gene: 7. Germline CDR1 SGHNT, CDR2 YYREEE (reference sequence). As DNA, the CDR3 is TGTGCCAGCGTTGGACTAGCGGGAGCGGGTGAGCAGTTCTTC. This encodes CASVGLAGAGEQFF.